This TCR beta chain came from a study of blood T cells in healthy people across ages. Study information: Through template switching, about one barcoded beta molecule was captured per two T cells, as measured in model experiments.

Comments on this clonotype: Antigen specificity is unknown.

Primers used in a second PCR of roughly 7 to 12 cycles were a sample-barcoded 5' primer and a J-beta primer mix. Via MiXCR, TCRdb re-called the 5' RACE reads, giving one row per CDR3 protein. The sample carries approximately 800,000 distinct CDR3 sequences, 30% to 45% recorded once. V lost 0 bases to trimming and J lost 2 bases, with 12 bases between them. CDR3 length: 16 residues. The germline gives CDR1 LGHDT, CDR2 YNNKEL (reference sequence). Overall study results and limits: Calculation of diversity from one million T cells yielded estimates considered to be underestimates.

This sequence joins TRBV3-1 and TRBJ2-3, with D tentatively TRBD1 (5 bases). The TCR was taken from a man younger than 30 in good health. Sample: blood. Written as DNA, the CDR3 is TGTGCCAGCAGCCAAGATCGGGCAGGGAACACAGATACGCAGTATTTT. Translation: CASSQDRAGNTDTQYF.